This TCR beta chain was sequenced for a study of blood T cell repertoires in COVID-19. This CDR3 is built from 13 residues. Germline CDR1 is LNHDA and CDR2 is SQIVND (reference sequence). Trimming took 3 bases from V and 4 from J, leaving 9 bases between them. Under the authors' procedure: How many nucleated cells were present was estimated from reference gene primer amplification. Profiled with immunoSEQ multiplex PCR; TCRdb holds only in-frame clones, not every one. V and J calls and clone size are given by that table; D and trimming were obtained from the DNA. This sample carries 270,000 or so clones, approximately 89% of them seen once, and the ten largest clones take around 2.4%. This clone was counted between two and nine times. Researchers sorted participants into cohorts using their self-reported clinical history. Recovered participants had two consecutive negative NP/OP PCR tests, healthcare professional clearance, or symptom resolution.

The sequenced material came from PBMCs or T cells enriched from blood (not recorded which). This sequence was found in a young woman who had recovered from COVID-19. This chain links TRBV19 with TRBJ1-1; TRBD1 might be the D (6 bases). DNA for the CDR3: TGTGCCAGTAGTATTCAGGGGATCACTGAAGCTTTCTTT. It specifies CASSIQGITEAFF.